A selection of T cell receptor beta chains follows, all from one sample in a study of cytomegalovirus exposure and HLA in healthy donors. Only in-frame clones appear in the TCRdb table, and some are missing; sequencing was by immunoSEQ multiplex PCR. The sample contains 150,000 to 200,000 clones, 65% to 80% of which appear only once. The sequenced sample was PBMCs. The source is a man in his late teens or twenties in good health and CMV-seropositive. Each CDR3 is given with its conserved first and last residue. The D gene is left open where the match is weak. Only part of the rows carry a size: once, few, many, or a class if the clone is expanded.

j_gene | d_gene | abundance | v_gene | CDR3aa | CDR3nt
TRBJ2-5 | - | - | TRBV19 | CASSIPRQGGPQETQYF | TGTGCCAGTAGTATACCACGACAGGGAGGACCGCAAGAGACCCAGTACTTC
TRBJ1-1 | - | - | TRBV25-1 | CASSDRTGQASEAFF | TGTGCCAGCAGTGATAGAACAGGGCAGGCGTCTGAAGCTTTCTTT
TRBJ2-1 | TRBD2 | - | TRBV4-1 | CASSQDIQGTSGYNEQFF | TGCGCCAGCAGCCAAGATATCCAGGGGACTAGCGGGTACAATGAGCAGTTCTTC
TRBJ1-5 | - | - | TRBV6-1 | CASSELRQPQHF | TGTGCCAGCAGTGAACTCCGGCAGCCCCAGCATTTT
TRBJ2-5 | - | once | TRBV29-1 | CSVGTFKETQYF | TGCAGCGTTGGGACTTTCAAGGAGACCCAGTACTTC
TRBJ2-1 | TRBD2 | - | TRBV6-5 | CASSYRTSGAEQFF | TGTGCCAGCAGTTACCGGACTAGCGGGGCTGAGCAGTTCTTC
TRBJ2-1 | TRBD2 | - | TRBV5-4 | CASSGGTSGSRARNEQFF | TGTGCCAGCAGCGGGGGGACTAGCGGGTCACGAGCGCGGAATGAGCAGTTCTTC
TRBJ1-1 | - | - | TRBV30 | CAWVFSREAFF | TGTGCCTGGGTCTTCTCCAGAGAAGCTTTCTTT
TRBJ2-3 | TRBD2 | once | TRBV7-9 | CASSSGLAGGADTQYF | TGTGCCAGCAGCTCGGGACTAGCGGGGGGCGCAGATACGCAGTATTTT
TRBJ1-5 | - | few | TRBV15 | CATSMEGNQPQHF | TGTGCCACCAGCATGGAGGGGAATCAGCCCCAGCATTTT
TRBJ2-3 | - | many | TRBV6-4 | CASSDGGATDTQYF | TGTGCCAGCAGTGACGGGGGGGCCACAGATACGCAGTATTTT
TRBJ1-2 | - | - | TRBV29-1 | CSGGQDNGYTF | TGCAGCGGCGGGCAGGATAATGGCTACACCTTC
TRBJ2-2 | TRBD1 | - | TRBV10-3 | CAISEPIFPETGRNTGELFF | TGTGCCATCAGTGAGCCGATTTTTCCGGAGACAGGGAGGAACACCGGGGAGCTGTTTTTT
TRBJ1-2 | TRBD1 | - | TRBV2 | CASSVGDSQNYGYTF | TGTGCCAGCAGTGTTGGGGACAGCCAAAACTATGGCTACACCTTC
TRBJ2-5 | TRBD1 | - | TRBV10-3 | CAISVGQQETQYF | TGTGCCATCAGTGTGGGACAGCAAGAGACCCAGTACTTC
TRBJ2-3 | - | - | TRBV9 | CASSVAGSGGRTDTQYF | TGTGCCAGCAGCGTAGCCGGGTCCGGCGGTCGCACAGATACGCAGTATTTT
TRBJ2-1 | TRBD1 | few | TRBV28 | CASREPGTAPYNEQFF | TGTGCCAGCAGAGAGCCCGGGACAGCTCCCTACAATGAGCAGTTCTTC
TRBJ2-1 | TRBD1 | - | TRBV14 | CASSRDRVNEQFF | TGTGCCAGCAGCCGGGACAGAGTCAATGAGCAGTTCTTC
TRBJ1-3 | TRBD1 | - | TRBV19 | CASSTSGTGSGNTIYF | TGTGCCAGTAGTACCTCCGGGACAGGGAGTGGAAACACCATATATTTT
TRBJ1-1 | - | - | TRBV2 | CASSFHRDEAEAFF | TGTGCCAGCAGTTTCCACAGGGACGAGGCTGAAGCTTTCTTT
TRBJ2-3 | - | - | TRBV29-1 | CSVEYRYREVDTQYF | TGCAGCGTTGAATATCGGTATAGGGAGGTAGATACGCAGTATTTT
TRBJ1-1 | - | - | TRBV5-6 | CASIKLGRLQGTEAFF | TGTGCCAGCATCAAATTGGGCCGGTTACAGGGCACTGAAGCTTTCTTT
TRBJ2-2 | - | - | TRBV7-9 | CASSLYSSGELFF | TGTGCCAGCAGCTTATATTCCTCCGGGGAGCTGTTTTTT
TRBJ2-1 | - | - | TRBV29-1 | CSAGGTGTLPLNEQFF | TGCAGCGCCGGCGGAACAGGGACCCTTCCCCTCAATGAGCAGTTCTTC
TRBJ1-4 | - | - | TRBV5-1 | CASSLSGEKLFF | TGCGCCAGCTCCTTATCCGGGGAAAAACTGTTTTTT
TRBJ2-5 | - | many | TRBV5-4 | CASSLDVGGETQYF | TGTGCCAGCAGCTTGGATGTCGGAGGGGAGACCCAGTACTTC
TRBJ1-1 | - | few | TRBV19 | CASRDSFEFPEAFF | TGTGCCAGTAGGGACAGTTTCGAATTCCCTGAAGCTTTCTTT
TRBJ1-6 | TRBD1 | - | TRBV28 | CASSPTGGPLHF | TGTGCCAGCAGCCCCACAGGGGGGCCCCTCCACTTT
TRBJ2-2 | TRBD1 | - | TRBV7-9 | CASSQGAGELFF | TGTGCCAGCAGCCAGGGGGCCGGGGAGCTGTTTTTT
TRBJ2-2 | TRBD1 | - | TRBV7-9 | CASSLVGQGVTGELFF | TGTGCCAGCAGCTTAGTTGGACAGGGGGTCACCGGGGAGCTGTTTTTT
TRBJ1-5 | - | - | TRBV7-9 | CASSSTGGNQPQHF | TGTGCCAGCAGCTCTACAGGAGGCAATCAGCCCCAGCATTTT
TRBJ1-1 | - | - | TRBV28 | CASTGDTEAFF | TGTGCCAGCACAGGGGACACTGAAGCTTTCTTT
TRBJ1-5 | TRBD1 | - | TRBV6-5 | CASREGQGGNQPQHF | TGTGCCAGCAGGGAGGGACAGGGTGGGAATCAGCCCCAGCATTTT
TRBJ1-5 | TRBD1 | - | TRBV15 | CATSDRGRNIQPQHF | TGTGCCACGTCCGACAGGGGGCGAAATATACAGCCCCAGCATTTT
TRBJ1-2 | - | - | TRBV9 | CASSVEVQPRDGYTF | TGTGCCAGCAGCGTAGAGGTACAGCCCAGAGATGGCTACACCTTC